The 22 T cell receptor beta chains below come from one sample, sequenced in a study of blood T cell repertoires in COVID-19. Profiling relied on immunoSEQ multiplex PCR, and the TCRdb table lists in-frame clones only, not all of them. The sample shows about 65,000 clones, roughly 82% of them seen only once. Sequencing was carried out using peripheral blood. These receptors were collected from a human donor in a cohort sampled during active COVID-19.

A few counts support this clone. J is TRBJ1-6 and V is TRBV25-1; D call uncertain. Germline V gives CDR1 MGHDK, CDR2 SYGVNS. The CDR3 length is 15 residues. V lost 8 bases and J 7 bases, leaving 18 bases between the germline ends. CDR3 sequence: CASQERVAVNSPLHF. The CDR3 bases are TGTGCCAGCCAAGAGAGGGTAGCAGTCAATTCACCCCTCCACTTT.

This clone was counted only a few times. V and J are TRBV5-1 and TRBJ1-1, with 11 bases identical to TRBD1. Trimming cost V 0 bases and J 5 bases; bases outside gene matches: 6. Looked up from germline, CDR1 is SGHRS and CDR2 is YFSETQ. This CDR3 has 16 residues. CDR3 DNA: TGCGCCAGCAGCTTGGCCCAGGGACAGGGGGGGACTGAAGCTTTCTTT. Translation gives CASSLAQGQGGTEAFF.

The rearrangement links TRBV5-1 to TRBJ2-5; tentatively, D is TRBD1 (5 bases). The germline V and J ends were trimmed by 4 bases and 5 bases, with 12 bases remaining between them. The CDR3 consists of 13 residues. Germline-derived CDR1 and CDR2 are SGHRS and YFSETQ. CDR3 in DNA: TGCGCCAGCAGCCCAGGGTCCGGGGAGACCCAGTACTTC. The encoded protein is CASSPGSGETQYF.

The chain employs TRBV5-8 and TRBJ1-5; D gene ambiguous. V lost 2 bases to trimming and J lost 2 bases, with 14 bases between them. Germline loops: CDR1 SGHTS, CDR2 YDEGEE. The CDR3 is 16 amino acids. CDR3 sequence reads: CASSFFAGGGNQPQHF. In DNA, the CDR3 is TGTGCCAGCAGCTTCTTCGCCGGCGGGGGCAATCAGCCCCAGCATTTT. Full variable domain (remainder filled in from reference TRBV5-8 and TRBJ1-5): EAGVTQSPTHLIKTRGQQATLRCSPISGHTSVYWYQQALGLGLQFLLWYDEGEERNRGNFPPRFSGRQFPNYSSELNVNALELEDSALYLCASSFFAGGGNQPQHFGDGTRLSIL.

V gene TRBV10-1 combines with J gene TRBJ1-1, with 7 bases identical to TRBD1. Per the germline V gene, CDR1 is WNHNN and CDR2 is SYGVQD (reference sequence). The CDR3 has 16 amino acids. V shed 4 bases and J 1 base; nucleotides not matched to a gene: 9. DNA for the CDR3: TGCGCCAGCAGTGGCCCGGACAGGCATTCGAACACTGAAGCTTTCTTT. Protein product: CASSGPDRHSNTEAFF.

This clone was counted a single time. The V gene is TRBV30, the J gene TRBJ2-1; 14 bases are a match to TRBD2. J lost 0 bases, V lost 8 bases, and 9 bases had no gene match. CDR1 and CDR2 (germline): GTSNPN, SVGIG (reference sequence). This CDR3 has 17 residues. CDR3 nucleotide sequence: TGTGCCCGGGGAGGACTAGCGGGGGGACGCTCCTACAATGAGCAGTTCTTC. Translated: CARGGLAGGRSYNEQFF. Full variable domain (remainder filled in from reference TRBV30 and TRBJ2-1): SQTIHQWPATLVQPVGSPLSLECTVEGTSNPNLYWYRQAAGRGLQLLFYSVGIGQISSEVPQNLSASRPQDRQFILSSKKLLLSDSGFYLCARGGLAGGRSYNEQFFGPGTRLTVL.

V gene TRBV4-1 combines with J gene TRBJ2-4; no clear D gene. The CDR3 consists of 15 residues. Trimming took off 1 base at V and 0 bases at J, with 7 bases between the two ends. The V gene's germline CDR1 is MGHRA and CDR2 YSYEKL. The CDR3 spells CASSQVQLAKNIQYF. The CDR3, as DNA: TGCGCCAGCAGCCAAGTACAGCTAGCCAAAAACATTCAGTACTTC.

The chain is built from TRBV6-5 and TRBJ1-4, with a possible D match to TRBD1 (6 bases). Germline V gene data show CDR1 as MNHEY and CDR2 as SVGAGI. V shed 7 bases and J shed 7 bases, with 19 bases lying between them. This CDR3 is built from 15 residues. CDR3 in amino acids: CASNPAAGEREKLFF. CDR3 nucleotides: TGTGCCAGCAACCCGGCAGCAGGGGAGCGTGAAAAACTGTTTTTT.

This chain joins TRBV29-1 and TRBJ1-2; D possibly corresponds to TRBD1 (6 bases). The CDR3 is 10 residues long. Per the germline V gene, CDR1 is SQVTM and CDR2 is ANQGSEA. V was pared by 3 bases and J by 13 bases, with 12 bases between. CDR3 loop: CSVEAGALTF. In DNA, the CDR3 is TGCAGCGTTGAGGCGGGGGCCCTCACCTTC. The variable domain in full, with the rest retrieved from reference TRBV29-1 and TRBJ1-2, is SAVISQKPSRDICQRGTSLTIQCQVDSQVTMMFWYRQQPGQSLTLIATANQGSEATYESGFVIDKFPISRPNLTFSTLTVSNMSPEDSSIYLCSVEAGALTFGSGTRLTVV.

The chain couples TRBV3-1 (or the pseudogene TRBV3-2) to TRBJ1-2, with D unclear. Trimming took off 0 bases at V and 5 bases at J, with 7 bases between the two ends. In germline, CDR1 is LGHDT, CDR2 YNNKEL (reference sequence). The CDR3 is 13 amino acids. The CDR3 DNA reads as TGTGCCAGCAGCCAAGAAGAGGAATATGGCTACACCTTC. It codes for CASSQEEEYGYTF.

This chain uses TRBV5-4 with TRBJ2-2; 9 bases are shared with TRBD2. The length of the CDR3 is 16 residues. Germline V gives CDR1 SGHNT, CDR2 YYREEE (reference sequence). V shed 2 bases and J 1 base; nucleotides not matched to a gene: 3. CDR3 coding DNA: TGTGCCAGCAGCTTCGGGACTAGCCGGAACACCGGGGAGCTGTTTTTT. Translation gives CASSFGTSRNTGELFF.

This clone is a singleton in its sample. The chain has TRBV5-6 and TRBJ1-4; TRBD1 matches 8 bases. The germline V gene has CDR1 SGHDT and CDR2 YYEEEE. J lost 7 bases, V lost 4 bases, and 6 bases had no gene match. CDR3 length: 14 amino acids. The CDR3 DNA reads TGTGCCAGCAGCCTAGGACAGGGAAGTGAAAAACTGTTTTTT. It translates to CASSLGQGSEKLFF.

This rearrangement joins TRBV5-1 to TRBJ2-3, with 15 bases lining up with TRBD2. The CDR3 runs 18 residues. CDR1 and CDR2 from the germline V gene are SGHRS and YFSETQ. V lost 1 base and J lost 0; bases outside the gene matches: 3. CDR3 coding DNA: TGCGCCAGCAGCTTGAGGACTAGCGGGGGGGCTAGCACAGATACGCAGTATTTT. Protein product: CASSLRTSGGASTDTQYF.

The rearrangement links TRBV6-5 to TRBJ1-5, with D maybe TRBD1 (6 bases). The V gene lost 0 bases and the J gene lost 6 bases, with 12 bases spanning the gap. CDR3 length equals 15 residues. Germline CDR1 and CDR2: MNHEY and SVGAGI. This CDR3 is CASSYSGGGGQPQHF. CDR3 in DNA: TGTGCCAGCAGTTACTCGGGAGGGGGAGGTCAGCCCCAGCATTTT.

This chain joins TRBV5-1 and TRBJ2-2, with unresolved D. V dropped 0 bases and J dropped 9 bases, with 15 bases sitting between them. CDR1 and CDR2 from the germline V gene are SGHRS and YFSETQ. The CDR3 is 15 residues long. CDR3 DNA: TGCGCCAGCAGCTTGGCCCTTACCGCTGCGAGGGAGCTGTTTTTT. Translated, it gives CASSLALTAARELFF. Based on the CDR3 plus reference TRBV5-1 and TRBJ2-2, the full variable domain is KAGVTQTPRYLIKTRGQQVTLSCSPISGHRSVSWYQQTPGQGLQFLFEYFSETQRNKGNFPGRFSGRQFSNSRSEMNVSTLELGDSALYLCASSLALTAARELFFGEGSRLTVL.

This clone ranks as medium-sized (0.01 to 0.1%). The chain recombines TRBV6-2 or TRBV6-3 with TRBJ2-7; 8 nucleotides align to TRBD1. This CDR3 is 16 amino acids long. The germline gives CDR1 MNHEY, CDR2 SVGEGT. The junction had 12 bases not matched to a gene; V was cut back by 6 bases and J by 2 bases. Here the CDR3 reads CASSPIWDRFTYEQYF. The CDR3 DNA is TGTGCCAGCAGCCCCATTTGGGACAGGTTCACCTACGAGCAGTACTTC.

V is TRBV9 and J is TRBJ1-1; TRBD1 matches at 7 bases. Germline CDR1 and CDR2: SGDLS and YYNGEE. The CDR3 has 15 amino acids. Trimming took 3 bases from V and 2 from J; bases not matched to a gene: 7. The CDR3 region has the DNA TGTGCCAGCAGCGCCGACAGGGTGCGAAACACTGAAGCTTTCTTT. Translation gives CASSADRVRNTEAFF.

For the CDR3, the DNA is TGTGCCAGCAGCTTAGCGATGGTCAACAGGGGAGATACGCAGTATTTT. Its translation: CASSLAMVNRGDTQYF. This chain connects TRBV7-2 to TRBJ2-3; TRBD1 matches 7 bases. V lost 0 bases and J lost 5; bases outside the gene matches: 8. CDR3 length equals 16 residues. Germline V gives CDR1 SGHTA, CDR2 FQGNSA.

The rearrangement uses TRBV15 and TRBJ2-7, with D possibly matching TRBD1 (6 bases). This CDR3 region has 13 residues. Trimming left V 5 bases short and J 9 bases short, with 17 bases between. The germline gives CDR1 LNHNV, CDR2 YYDKDF (reference sequence). In DNA form, the CDR3 reads TGTGCCACCAGCGGAACGGACAGCTGGGGGCAGTACTTC. Encoded protein: CATSGTDSWGQYF.

The chain is built from TRBV2 and TRBJ1-4; 8 positions match TRBD1. CDR1 SNHLY and CDR2 FYNNEI come from the germline V gene. The CDR3 has 14 residues. The V segment lost 6 bases and the J segment 4 bases; nucleotides outside the gene matches: 4. CDR3 sequence reads: CASRPGQVNEKLFF. The CDR3 region has the DNA TGTGCCAGCAGACCGGGACAGGTTAATGAAAAACTGTTTTTT.

This clone showed up just a few times. V gene TRBV5-1 combines with J gene TRBJ1-6, with TRBD1 matching over 7 bases. CDR3 size: 16 residues. V gave up 0 bases and J gave up 2 bases; unmatched junction bases: 2. Germline CDR1 is SGHRS and CDR2 is YFSETQ. The CDR3 nucleotides are TGCGCCAGCAGCTTGGCAGGACAGGCCTATAATTCACCCCTCCACTTT. It yields the protein CASSLAGQAYNSPLHF.

The V call is TRBV11-2, the J call TRBJ2-7; possibly TRBD1 for D (5 bases). V was clipped by 1 base and J by 3 bases, with 10 bases between them. CDR1 SGHAT and CDR2 FQNNGV come from the germline V gene. The CDR3 contains 14 residues. CDR3 in amino acids: CASSLGPQGYEQYF. The CDR3 DNA is TGTGCCAGCAGCTTAGGCCCCCAGGGCTACGAGCAGTACTTC.